This TCR beta chain derives from a study of T cells in Graves' hyperthyroidism and ophthalmopathy. Uncontrolled infection, other autoimmune disease, pregnancy or lactation led to exclusion. Amplification yielded TCR beta CDR3 regions, with RNA transcripts as the source. First-round RT-PCR targeting the TCR CDR3 was performed with the HTBI primer set. TCRdb fed the multiplex PCR reads into MiXCR, producing one record per CDR3 protein. The sample contains about 200,000 distinct CDR3 sequences, around 19% of which appear only once. Germline V lookup: CDR1 SGHVS, CDR2 FQNEAQ. V was pared by 1 base and J by 6 bases, with 5 bases of the junction left unmatched. The CDR3 runs 15 residues. This clonotype was counted only a few times. A single base separates this from a much larger clone, so it may be a read error.

V gene TRBV7-8 combines with J gene TRBJ2-3, with TRBD2 matching over 9 bases. The sequencing sample was made of blood. The clonotype comes from a man aged 40-50 years with Graves' hyperthyroidism. The CDR3 sequence is CASSLEAGGGDTQYF. Here the CDR3 DNA reads TGTGCCAGCAGCTTAGAAGCGGGGGGAGGTGATACGCAGTATTTT.